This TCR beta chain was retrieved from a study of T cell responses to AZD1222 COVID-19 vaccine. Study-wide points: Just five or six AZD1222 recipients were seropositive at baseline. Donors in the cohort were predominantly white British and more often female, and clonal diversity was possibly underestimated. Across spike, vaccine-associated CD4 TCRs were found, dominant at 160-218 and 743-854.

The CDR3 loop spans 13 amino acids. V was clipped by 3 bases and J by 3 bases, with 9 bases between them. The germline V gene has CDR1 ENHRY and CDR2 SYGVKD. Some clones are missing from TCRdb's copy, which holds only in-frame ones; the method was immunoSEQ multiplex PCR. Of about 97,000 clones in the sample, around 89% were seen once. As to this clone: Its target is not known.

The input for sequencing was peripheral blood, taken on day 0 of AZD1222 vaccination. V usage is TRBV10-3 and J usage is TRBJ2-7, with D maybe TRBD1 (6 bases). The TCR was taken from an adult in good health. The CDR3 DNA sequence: TGTGCCATCAGTGACAGGGGAAGCTACGAGCAGTACTTC. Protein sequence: CAISDRGSYEQYF.